This TCR beta chain was identified in a study of blood T cell repertoires in COVID-19. Overall study context: The samples span acute and convalescent COVID-19 from the United States, Italy and Spain.

As originally analysed: Amplifying reference gene primers gave estimates of nucleated cell counts. Sequencing was performed with immunoSEQ multiplex PCR; in TCRdb, only in-frame clones are kept and a portion is missing. From that table come the V and J calls and clone size; the DNA was used to work out D and trimming. The sample holds approximately 50,000 clones, around 92% seen once. V was trimmed by 4 bases and J by 7 bases, leaving 20 bases between them. The CDR3 loop spans 15 amino acids. Germline lookup yields CDR1 SGHDT and CDR2 YYEEEE. The TCR comes from a man older than 75 with active or convalescent COVID-19. This chain uses TRBV5-6 with TRBJ1-2; possible D gene TRBD1, 5 bases. Sequenced: peripheral blood. In DNA form, the CDR3 reads TGTGCCAGCAGCCTACCCGGGGGGTTAATGGGTGGCTACACCTTC. Amino acid sequence: CASSLPGGLMGGYTF.